This T cell receptor (beta chain) was sequenced for a study of blood T cell repertoires in COVID-19. Study as a whole: Acute-phase and convalescent COVID-19 samples originated in the United States, Italy and Spain.

The CDR3 is 16 residues long. V trimming: 0 bases; J trimming: 6 bases; junction bases outside the gene matches: 2. From germline, CDR1 is SGHNT and CDR2 YENEEA. This table comes from immunoSEQ multiplex PCR, and its TCRdb copy is limited to in-frame clones, with some not included. The sample holds 200,000 to 300,000 clones, 86% seen once. This clone was recorded a few times. Sequencing was performed on peripheral blood. The chain links TRBV11-3 to TRBJ2-3, with 14 bases identical to TRBD2. The clonotype comes from a man in his forties who had recovered from COVID-19. CDR3 DNA sequence: TGTGCCAGCAGCTTAGAGGGGACTAGCGGGAGCGATACGCAGTATTTT. Translation: CASSLEGTSGSDTQYF.